The 18 T cell receptor beta chains below come from one sample, sequenced in a study of T cells in Graves' hyperthyroidism and ophthalmopathy (dated by TCRdb to the late 2010s). The protocol used for the library was multiplex PCR. The data were produced on an Illumina HiSeq 2000. Amplification of TCR beta CDR3 regions was carried out from RNA transcripts. For the first round of RT-PCR on the TCR CDR3, the HTBI primer set was used together with the Qiagen OneStep RT-PCR kit. TCRdb took the public reads, trimmed them with fastp at Q25, ran MiXCR for clone calling and kept in-frame beta chains. Rows are combined by CDR3 protein, so each entry shows the most common genes and DNA. Present in this sample are 500,000 to 550,000 distinct CDR3 sequences, less than 25% of which were seen just once. The ten largest make up more than 25% of the sample. Sequenced input: blood. The receptors were gathered from a man younger than 35 with Graves' hyperthyroidism.

In this sample, this clonotype turned up a few times. This chain joins TRBV12-5 and TRBJ1-1; 10 bases fit TRBD1. The CDR3 covers 17 residues. Germline CDR1 LGHNT, CDR2 FRNRAP. V was pared by 4 bases and J by 0 bases, with 8 bases of the junction left unmatched. CDR3 residues: CASGSRRGQGMNTEAFF. CDR3 nucleotides: TGTGCTAGTGGTTCCCGACGGGGACAGGGGATGAACACTGAAGCTTTCTTT.

The gene calls are TRBV9 and TRBJ1-1; weak D call: TRBD1 (5 bases). V dropped 2 bases and J dropped 3 bases, with 14 bases sitting between them. The CDR3 length is 15 residues. Germline assignment: CDR1 SGDLS and CDR2 YYNGEE. CDR3 region: CASSVSGLVDTEAFF. The CDR3 nucleotides are TGTGCCAGCAGCGTCTCAGGGCTGGTCGACACTGAAGCTTTCTTT.

At least ten counts were recorded for this clonotype. The V and J genes are TRBV7-8 and TRBJ1-4; 7 bases are a match to TRBD1. The CDR3 has 15 amino acids. V lost 1 base to trimming and J lost 6 bases; unmatched junction nucleotides: 5. Germline-derived CDR1 and CDR2 are SGHVS and FQNEAQ. The chain's CDR3 is CASSLVGQGDEKLFF. CDR3 DNA sequence: TGTGCCAGCAGCTTAGTAGGGCAGGGGGATGAAAAACTGTTTTTT.

This CDR3 is CATSRVGNHPYGYTF. In DNA form, the CDR3 reads TGTGCCACCAGCAGAGTCGGCAACCATCCTTATGGCTACACCTTC. The chain employs TRBV15 and TRBJ1-2; D not resolved. V dropped 1 base and J dropped 5 bases, with 14 bases sitting between them. The CDR3 is made up of 15 amino acids. Germline loops: CDR1 LNHNV, CDR2 YYDKDF (reference sequence).

The rearrangement links TRBV27 to TRBJ2-4; D remains unclear. The CDR3 totals 14 residues. V was clipped by 6 bases and J by 0 bases, with 9 bases between them. Germline assignment: CDR1 MNHEY and CDR2 SMNVEV (reference sequence). The DNA for the CDR3 is TGTGCCAGCAGAGCTCCGGGAGCCAAAAACATTCAGTACTTC. The encoded protein is CASRAPGAKNIQYF.

This clonotype was found many times. This chain links TRBV30 with TRBJ1-2; D is uncertain. Deletions cut 0 bases from V and 5 bases from J, with 10 bases between. The germline CDR1 and CDR2 sequences are GTSNPN and SVGIG (reference sequence). This CDR3 region has 13 residues. The CDR3 is CAWSVHGGYGYTF. The CDR3 DNA follows: TGTGCCTGGAGTGTACACGGAGGGTATGGCTACACCTTC.

There are many counts of this clonotype. CDR3 loop: CASKTDSNQPQHF. The CDR3 nucleotides read TGTGCCAGCAAGACCGATAGCAATCAGCCCCAGCATTTT. The V and J genes are TRBV2 and TRBJ1-5; D not resolved. Between the trimmed V and J ends, which lost 7 bases and 0 bases, there was a span of 7 bases. Germline CDR1 reads SNHLY; CDR2 reads FYNNEI. This CDR3 contains 13 residues.

The chain is built from TRBV30 and TRBJ1-1; the D gene is possibly TRBD1 (5 bases). Germline V gives CDR1 GTSNPN, CDR2 SVGIG (reference sequence). V was cut by 1 base and J by 0 bases, with 21 bases left in between. The CDR3 loop spans 18 amino acids. This CDR3 reads CAWSGTHTGLLMNTEAFF. CDR3 coding DNA: TGTGCCTGGAGTGGGACACATACAGGTTTACTTATGAACACTGAAGCTTTCTTT.

The chain is built from TRBV28 and TRBJ2-2; D is possibly TRBD2 (6 bases). There are 13 residues in the CDR3. The V end lost 8 bases, the J end lost 6 bases, and 13 bases lay between the germline ends. Per the germline V gene, CDR1 is MDHEN and CDR2 is SYDVKM. The CDR3 region has the DNA TGTGCCAGCCGGGAGCAAGGGGCCGGGGAGCTGTTTTTT. Translation: CASREQGAGELFF.

Here the CDR3 reads CASSDSGRGQPQHF. The CDR3 coding sequence is TGTGCCAGCAGTGACTCAGGGCGCGGGCAGCCCCAGCATTTT. This sequence joins TRBV2 and TRBJ1-5, with D tentatively TRBD1 (5 bases). Trimming removed 3 bases from V and 7 bases from J, with 13 bases in between. The CDR3 spans 14 residues. From germline, CDR1 is SNHLY and CDR2 FYNNEI. Full variable domain (remainder filled in from reference TRBV2 and TRBJ1-5): EPEVTQTPSHQVTQMGQEVILRCVPISNHLYFYWYRQILGQKVEFLVSFYNNEISEKSEIFDDQFSVERPDGSNFTLKIRSTKLEDSAMYFCASSDSGRGQPQHFGDGTRLSIL.

This clonotype showed up many times. In nucleotides, the CDR3 is TGTGCCAGCAGTTTATCCCAGGAGCAGTACTTC. This sequence encodes CASSLSQEQYF. The V gene is TRBV28, the J gene TRBJ2-7, with no clear D. CDR3 size: 11 residues. The germline V gene encodes CDR1 MDHEN and CDR2 SYDVKM. V was cut by 1 base and J by 7 bases, with 5 bases left in between. The variable domain in full, with the rest retrieved from reference TRBV28 and TRBJ2-7, is DVKVTQSSRYLVKRTGEKVFLECVQDMDHENMFWYRQDPGLGLRLIYFSYDVKMKEKGDIPEGYSVSREKKERFSLILESASTNQTSMYLCASSLSQEQYFGPGTRLTVT.

This clonotype was picked up many times. This chain links TRBV12-3 or TRBV12-4 with TRBJ2-2, with 8 bases aligning to TRBD2. CDR3 length equals 16 residues. V lost 1 base and J lost 3; bases outside the gene matches: 4. This CDR3 reads CASSLVAGGDTGELFF. In DNA form, the CDR3 reads TGTGCCAGCAGTTTAGTCGCGGGGGGTGACACCGGGGAGCTGTTTTTT.

This clonotype occurred many times. The chain carries TRBV19 and TRBJ2-7; D is undetermined. V was shortened by 10 bases and J by 5 bases, with 18 bases between the two germline ends. CDR3 size: 13 residues. Germline lookup yields CDR1 LNHDA and CDR2 SQIVND (reference sequence). CDR3: CATSISGFHEQYF. As DNA, the CDR3 is TGTGCCACTTCAATTTCGGGTTTCCACGAGCAGTACTTC.

At least ten counts were recorded for this clonotype. The V gene is TRBV6-2 or TRBV6-3, the J gene TRBJ2-7; D gene unclear. The V end lost 5 bases, the J end lost 1 base, and 9 bases lay between the germline ends. This CDR3 has 13 amino acids. Germline CDR1 is MNHEY and CDR2 is SVGEGT. The CDR3 loop is CASSDLVSYEQYF. The CDR3 coding sequence is TGTGCCAGCAGTGACCTAGTTTCCTACGAGCAGTACTTC.

This clonotype was seen a handful of times. V usage is TRBV30 and J usage is TRBJ1-3; no firm D call. The CDR3 has 14 amino acids. Trimming took 5 bases from V and 2 from J, leaving 13 bases between them. The germline CDR1 and CDR2 sequences are GTSNPN and SVGIG (reference sequence). The CDR3 loop is CAWGEGFTGNTIYF. For the CDR3, the DNA is TGTGCCTGGGGTGAAGGGTTTACTGGAAACACCATATATTTT.

The chain uses TRBV20-1 and TRBJ1-1; D call uncertain. In germline, CDR1 is DFQATT, CDR2 SNEGSKA (reference sequence). V gave up 7 bases and J gave up 1 base, with 13 bases separating them. The CDR3 extends over 13 amino acids. The CDR3 sequence: CSGSAIKNTEAFF. The CDR3 nucleotides are TGCAGTGGATCGGCCATTAAGAACACTGAAGCTTTCTTT.

The gene calls are TRBV9 and TRBJ2-7; no firm D call. The CDR3 sequence is 15 residues long. Germline CDR1 SGDLS, CDR2 YYNGEE. Trimming removed 0 bases from V and 7 bases from J, with 17 bases in between. CDR3 in amino acids: CASSVEGATREEQYF. The CDR3 DNA follows: TGTGCCAGCAGCGTAGAGGGTGCGACCCGCGAGGAGCAGTACTTC.

There are a few counts of this clonotype. The gene calls are TRBV11-2 and TRBJ1-2, with 7 bases matching TRBD1. The trim removed 5 bases at V and 4 bases at J, leaving 13 bases unmatched. Germline V gene sequence: CDR1 SGHAT, CDR2 FQNNGV. The CDR3 is 16 amino acids. This chain's CDR3 is CASSPEGRQGSYGYTF. The CDR3 DNA is TGTGCCAGCAGCCCCGAGGGCCGACAGGGTTCCTATGGCTACACCTTC.